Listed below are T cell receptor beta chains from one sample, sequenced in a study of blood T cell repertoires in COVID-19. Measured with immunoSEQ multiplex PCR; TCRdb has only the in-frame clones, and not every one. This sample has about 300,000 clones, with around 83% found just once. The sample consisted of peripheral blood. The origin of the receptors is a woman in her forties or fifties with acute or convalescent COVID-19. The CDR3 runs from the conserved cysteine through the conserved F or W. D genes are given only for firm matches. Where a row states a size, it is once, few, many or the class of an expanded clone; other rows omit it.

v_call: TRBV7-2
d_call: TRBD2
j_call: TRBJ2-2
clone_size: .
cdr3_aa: CASSYGTSGRVSTGELFF
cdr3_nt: TGTGCCAGCAGTTATGGGACTAGCGGGAGGGTGAGCACCGGGGAGCTGTTTTTT

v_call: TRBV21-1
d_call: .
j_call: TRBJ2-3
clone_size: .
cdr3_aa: CASSPHKGTSGGEDTDTQYF
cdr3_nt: TGTGCCAGCAGCCCGCATAAGGGGACTAGCGGGGGTGAGGACACAGATACGCAGTATTTT

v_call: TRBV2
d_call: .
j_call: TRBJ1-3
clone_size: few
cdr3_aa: CASRGRGGSGNTIYF
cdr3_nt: TGTGCCAGCAGGGGACGAGGGGGTTCCGGAAACACCATATATTTT

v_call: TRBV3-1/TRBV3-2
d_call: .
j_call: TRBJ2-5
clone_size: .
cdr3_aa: CASSQAIQETQYF
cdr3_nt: TGTGCCAGCAGCCAGGCCATCCAAGAGACCCAGTACTTC

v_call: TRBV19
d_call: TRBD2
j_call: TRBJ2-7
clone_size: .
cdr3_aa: CASSPGTSGSGEQYF
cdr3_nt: TGTGCCAGTAGTCCGGGGACTAGCGGGAGTGGTGAGCAGTACTTC

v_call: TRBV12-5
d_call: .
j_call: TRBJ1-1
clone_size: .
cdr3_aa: CASGLGLGSRVNTEAFF
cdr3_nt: TGTGCTAGTGGTTTGGGTCTTGGTAGCCGGGTGAACACTGAAGCTTTCTTT

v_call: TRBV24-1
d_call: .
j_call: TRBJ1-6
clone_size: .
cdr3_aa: CATSDNPDRFYNSPLHF
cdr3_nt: TGTGCCACCAGTGACAACCCCGACAGGTTCTATAATTCACCCCTCCACTTT

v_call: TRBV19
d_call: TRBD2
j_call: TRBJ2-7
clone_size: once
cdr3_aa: CASRLAGGYEQYF
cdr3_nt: TGTGCCAGTCGACTAGCGGGAGGCTACGAGCAGTACTTC

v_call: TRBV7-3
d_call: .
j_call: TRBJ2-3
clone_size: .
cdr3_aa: CASSLIGGADTQYF
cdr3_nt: TGTGCCAGCAGCTTAATTGGGGGCGCAGATACGCAGTATTTT

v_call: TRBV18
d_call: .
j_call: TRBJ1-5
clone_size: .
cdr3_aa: CASSPRGGSNQPQHF
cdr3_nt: TGTGCCAGCTCACCTCGGGGGGGGAGCAATCAGCCCCAGCATTTT

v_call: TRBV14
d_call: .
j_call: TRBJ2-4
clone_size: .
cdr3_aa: CASSQAVNSHLKNIQYF
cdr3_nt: TGTGCCAGCAGCCAAGCGGTCAACAGCCACTTGAAAAACATTCAGTACTTC

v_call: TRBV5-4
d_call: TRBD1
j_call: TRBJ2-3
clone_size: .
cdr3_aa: CASSSATRGSETQYF
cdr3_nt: TGTGCCAGCAGCTCGGCGACCAGGGGGTCCGAAACGCAGTATTTT

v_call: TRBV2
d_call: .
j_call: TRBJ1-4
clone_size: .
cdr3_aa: CASSEVMGSEKLFF
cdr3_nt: TGTGCCAGCAGTGAAGTGATGGGGAGTGAAAAACTGTTTTTT

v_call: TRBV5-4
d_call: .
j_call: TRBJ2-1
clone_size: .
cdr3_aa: CASPKQGGNEQFF
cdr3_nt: TGTGCCAGCCCGAAGCAGGGTGGAAATGAGCAGTTCTTC

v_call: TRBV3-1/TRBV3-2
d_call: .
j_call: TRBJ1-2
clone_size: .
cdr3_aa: CASSQLQGGGYTF
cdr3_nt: TGTGCCAGCAGCCAACTGCAGGGTGGAGGCTACACCTTC

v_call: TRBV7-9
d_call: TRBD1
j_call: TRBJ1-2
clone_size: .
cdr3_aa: CASSPDRDYGYTF
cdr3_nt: TGTGCCAGCAGCCCGGACAGGGACTATGGCTACACCTTC

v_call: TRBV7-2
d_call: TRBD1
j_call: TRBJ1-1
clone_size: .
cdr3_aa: CASSLDRGQGASQAFF
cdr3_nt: TGTGCCAGCAGCTTAGATCGAGGACAGGGGGCTTCTCAAGCTTTCTTT

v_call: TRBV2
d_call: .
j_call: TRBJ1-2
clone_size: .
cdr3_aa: CASSASLLYGYTF
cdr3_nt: TGTGCCAGCAGTGCGAGCCTCCTATATGGCTACACCTTC

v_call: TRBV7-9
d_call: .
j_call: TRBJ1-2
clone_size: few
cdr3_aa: CASSPQHRDGGYTF
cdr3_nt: TGTGCCAGCAGTCCTCAACACAGGGATGGTGGCTACACCTTC

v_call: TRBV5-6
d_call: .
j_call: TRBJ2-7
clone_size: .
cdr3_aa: CASSETGKVTDEQYF
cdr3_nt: TGTGCCAGCAGCGAAACAGGGAAGGTCACCGACGAGCAGTACTTC

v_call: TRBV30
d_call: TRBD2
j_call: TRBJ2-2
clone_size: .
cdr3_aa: CAWTSGSDTGELFF
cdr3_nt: TGTGCCTGGACTAGCGGGAGTGACACCGGGGAGCTGTTTTTT

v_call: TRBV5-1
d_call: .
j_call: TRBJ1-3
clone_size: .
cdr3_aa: CASSLAWGDGNTIYF
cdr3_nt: TGCGCCAGCAGCTTGGCGTGGGGGGACGGAAACACCATATATTTT

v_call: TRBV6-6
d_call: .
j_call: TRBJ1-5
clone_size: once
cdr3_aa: CASSPRDSNQPQHF
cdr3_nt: TGTGCCAGCAGCCCCCGCGATAGCAATCAGCCCCAGCATTTT

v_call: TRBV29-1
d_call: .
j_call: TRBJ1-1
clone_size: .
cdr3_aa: CSVGGQGGNTEAFF
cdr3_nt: TGCAGCGTTGGGGGGCAGGGCGGGAACACTGAAGCTTTCTTT

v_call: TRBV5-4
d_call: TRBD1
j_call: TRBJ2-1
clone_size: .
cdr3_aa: CASSLGQDNEQFF
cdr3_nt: TGTGCCAGCAGCCTGGGACAGGACAATGAGCAGTTCTTC

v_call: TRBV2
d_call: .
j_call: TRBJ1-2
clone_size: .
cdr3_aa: CASTRRLANYGYTF
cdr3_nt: TGTGCCAGCACTCGCCGTCTAGCTAACTATGGCTACACCTTC

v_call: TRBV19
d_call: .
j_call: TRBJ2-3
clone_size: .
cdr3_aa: CATTTRNPSTDTQYF
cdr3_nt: TGTGCCACCACCACTAGGAACCCTAGCACAGATACGCAGTATTTT

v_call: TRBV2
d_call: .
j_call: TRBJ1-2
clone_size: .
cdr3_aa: CASTPVGGATYGYTF
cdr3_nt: TGTGCCAGCACCCCCGTCGGGGGGGCCACCTATGGCTACACCTTC

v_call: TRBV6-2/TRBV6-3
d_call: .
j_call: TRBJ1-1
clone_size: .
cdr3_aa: CASSYAGMVNTEAFF
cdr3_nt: TGTGCCAGCAGTTACGCGGGGATGGTGAACACTGAAGCTTTCTTT

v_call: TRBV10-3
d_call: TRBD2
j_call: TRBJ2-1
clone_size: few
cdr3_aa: CAISESDGAGGLNEQFF
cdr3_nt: TGTGCCATCAGTGAGTCAGATGGAGCGGGAGGGTTAAATGAGCAGTTCTTC

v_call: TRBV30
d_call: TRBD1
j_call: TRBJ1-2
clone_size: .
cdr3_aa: CAWTRDRVGGYTF
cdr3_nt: TGTGCCTGGACCAGAGACAGGGTTGGCGGCTACACCTTC

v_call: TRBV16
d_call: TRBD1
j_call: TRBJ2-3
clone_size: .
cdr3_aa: CASSLKDRGTDTQYF
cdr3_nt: TGTGCCAGCAGCCTCAAGGACAGGGGCACAGATACGCAGTATTTT

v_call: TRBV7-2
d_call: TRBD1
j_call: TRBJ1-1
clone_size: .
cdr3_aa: CASSLLVGQGLNTEAFF
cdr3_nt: TGTGCCAGCAGCTTATTGGTAGGACAGGGGCTGAACACTGAAGCTTTCTTT

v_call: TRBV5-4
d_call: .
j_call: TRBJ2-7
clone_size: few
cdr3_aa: CASSSRGSDEQYF
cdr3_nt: TGTGCCAGCAGCTCCCGGGGGAGCGACGAGCAGTACTTC

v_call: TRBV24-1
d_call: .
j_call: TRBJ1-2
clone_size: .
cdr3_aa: CATSDGANYGYTF
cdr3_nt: TGTGCCACCAGTGACGGAGCTAACTATGGCTACACCTTC

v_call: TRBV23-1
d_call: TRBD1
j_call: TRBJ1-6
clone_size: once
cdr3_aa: CASSQTAKTGGNSPLHF
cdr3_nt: TGCGCCAGCAGTCAAACCGCAAAGACAGGGGGAAATTCACCCCTCCACTTT

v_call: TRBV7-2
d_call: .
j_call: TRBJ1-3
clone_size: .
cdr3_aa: CASSLGTEGNTIYF
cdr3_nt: TGTGCCAGCAGCTTAGGGACAGAAGGAAACACCATATATTTT

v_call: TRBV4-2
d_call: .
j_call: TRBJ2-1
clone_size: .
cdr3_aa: CASSPQGGLGSWEQFF
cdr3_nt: TGTGCCAGCAGCCCCCAGGGGGGTTTAGGGTCCTGGGAGCAGTTCTTC

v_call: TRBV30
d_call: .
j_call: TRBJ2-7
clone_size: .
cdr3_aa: CAWSLGTGFLEQYF
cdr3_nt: TGTGCCTGGAGTCTAGGCACAGGGTTTCTCGAGCAGTACTTC

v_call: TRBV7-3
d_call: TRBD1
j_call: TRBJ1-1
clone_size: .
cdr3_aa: CASSSDVLQGGTEAFF
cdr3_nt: TGTGCCAGCAGCTCCGACGTACTACAGGGGGGGACTGAAGCTTTCTTT

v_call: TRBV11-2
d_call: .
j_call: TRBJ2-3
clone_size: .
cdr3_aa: CASSLAGTDTQYF
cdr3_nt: TGTGCCAGCAGCTTGGCAGGCACAGATACGCAGTATTTT

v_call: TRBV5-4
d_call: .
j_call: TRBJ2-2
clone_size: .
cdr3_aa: CASRTENTGELFF
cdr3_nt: TGTGCCAGTAGGACAGAGAACACCGGGGAGCTGTTTTTT

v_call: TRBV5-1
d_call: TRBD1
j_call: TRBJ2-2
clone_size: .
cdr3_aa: CASSSYPFGTGTTGELFF
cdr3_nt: TGCGCCAGCAGCTCGTACCCATTTGGGACAGGAACCACCGGGGAGCTGTTTTTT

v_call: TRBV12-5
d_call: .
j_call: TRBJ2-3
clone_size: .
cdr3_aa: CASGLDRPTDTQYF
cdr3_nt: TGTGCTAGTGGACTAGACAGGCCCACAGATACGCAGTATTTT

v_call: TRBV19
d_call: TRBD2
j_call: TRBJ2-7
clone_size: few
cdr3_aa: CASSIRIAGGNEQYF
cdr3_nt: TGTGCCAGTAGTATCCGGATAGCGGGAGGTAACGAGCAGTACTTC

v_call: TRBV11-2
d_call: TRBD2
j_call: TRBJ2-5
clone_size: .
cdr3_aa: CASSHRTSGVQETQYF
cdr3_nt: TGTGCCAGCAGTCACCGGACTAGCGGAGTCCAAGAGACCCAGTACTTC

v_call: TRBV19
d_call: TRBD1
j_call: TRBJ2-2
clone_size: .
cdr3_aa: CASSIYGTGFVGELFF
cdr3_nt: TGTGCCAGTAGTATTTACGGGACAGGGTTCGTCGGGGAGCTGTTTTTT

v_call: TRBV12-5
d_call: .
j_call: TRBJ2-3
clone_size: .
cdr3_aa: CASGLGLVFTDTQYF
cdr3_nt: TGTGCTAGTGGTTTAGGTCTAGTGTTTACAGATACGCAGTATTTT

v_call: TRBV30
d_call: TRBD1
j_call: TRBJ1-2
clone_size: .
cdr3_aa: CAWSGTGEGYTF
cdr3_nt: TGTGCCTGGAGTGGGACAGGGGAGGGCTACACCTTC

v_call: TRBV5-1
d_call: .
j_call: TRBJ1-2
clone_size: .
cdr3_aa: CASSLTLKGRGYTF
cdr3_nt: TGCGCCAGCAGCTTGACGCTTAAGGGGCGCGGCTACACCTTC

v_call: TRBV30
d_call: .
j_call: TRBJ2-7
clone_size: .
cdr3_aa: CAWSVSRYEQYF
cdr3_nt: TGTGCCTGGAGTGTAAGCCGGTACGAGCAGTACTTC

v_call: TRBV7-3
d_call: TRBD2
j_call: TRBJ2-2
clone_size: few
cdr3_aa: CASSLSGTSGRTGELFF
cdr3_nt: TGTGCCAGCAGCTTATCCGGGACTAGCGGCCGCACCGGGGAGCTGTTTTTT

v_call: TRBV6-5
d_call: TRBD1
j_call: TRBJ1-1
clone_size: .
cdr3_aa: CASSSSGTVNFEAFF
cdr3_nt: TGTGCCAGCAGTTCTTCCGGGACAGTAAATTTTGAAGCTTTCTTT

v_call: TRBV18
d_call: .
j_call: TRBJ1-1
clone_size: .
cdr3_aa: CASSRSQENTEAFF
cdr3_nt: TGTGCCAGCTCGCGATCGCAGGAGAACACTGAAGCTTTCTTT